This TCR beta chain was sequenced for a study of regulatory T cells in long-lasting Graves disease. Overall study findings and caveats: Persistent patients shared some 2,900 public clonotypes among themselves. Newly diagnosed patients shared fewer, at some 900. Under persistent disease, TRBV28, TRBJ1-2 and TRBJ2-5 were used preferentially. Lower TCR diversity was seen in persistent Graves' patients than in newly diagnosed ones.

Germline V gene sequence: CDR1 SGHRS, CDR2 YFSETQ. The CDR3 loop spans 15 amino acids. V was trimmed by 4 bases and J by 2 bases, leaving 14 bases between them. Libraries of TCR beta came from iRepertoire HTBI primers plus Arm-PCR of CDR3 regions. TCRdb independently ran MiXCR on the multiplex PCR reads; one entry per CDR3 protein. Seen here are a few hundred thousand distinct CDR3 sequences, approximately 16% observed once, and the top ten hold about 8.2%. This clonotype was counted many times. As yet, its antigen is unknown. Time point: newly diagnosed GD, antithyroid drugs for less than 3 months. RNA isolated from PBMCs was used to make the TCR library. These same data were also listed under a study on T cells in Graves' hyperthyroidism and ophthalmopathy. From that report: Within blood appeared most thyroid clonotypes that had expanded above 0.001.

Sequenced here: peripheral blood mononuclear cells (PBMCs), sampled at new diagnosis, from a patient treated with antithyroid drugs. The TCR comes from a woman in her 40s with Graves disease. The chain is built from TRBV5-1 and TRBJ2-3; D tentatively fits TRBD1 or TRBD2 (5 bases each). The chain's CDR3 is CASSGGSGTTDTQYF. The CDR3 nucleotides are TGCGCCAGCAGCGGCGGCTCGGGGACCACAGATACGCAGTATTTT.